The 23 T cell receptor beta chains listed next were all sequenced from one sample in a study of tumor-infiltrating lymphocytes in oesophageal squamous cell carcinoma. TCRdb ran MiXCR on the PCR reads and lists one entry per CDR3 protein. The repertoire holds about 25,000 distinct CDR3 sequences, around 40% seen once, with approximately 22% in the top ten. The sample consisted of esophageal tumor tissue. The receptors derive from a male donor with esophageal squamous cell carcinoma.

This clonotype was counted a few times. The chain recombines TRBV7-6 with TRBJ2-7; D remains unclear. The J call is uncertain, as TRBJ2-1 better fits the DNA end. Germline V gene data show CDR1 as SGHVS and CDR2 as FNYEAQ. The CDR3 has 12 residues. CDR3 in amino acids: CASSLPYNEQFF. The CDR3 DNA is TGTGCCAGCAGCTTACCGTACAATGAGCAGTTCTTC.

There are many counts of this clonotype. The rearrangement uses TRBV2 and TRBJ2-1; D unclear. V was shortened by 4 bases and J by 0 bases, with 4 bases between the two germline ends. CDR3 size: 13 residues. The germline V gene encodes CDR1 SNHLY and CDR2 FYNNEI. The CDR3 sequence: CASSVGSYNEQFF. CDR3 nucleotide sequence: TGTGCCAGCAGTGTAGGCTCCTACAATGAGCAGTTCTTC.

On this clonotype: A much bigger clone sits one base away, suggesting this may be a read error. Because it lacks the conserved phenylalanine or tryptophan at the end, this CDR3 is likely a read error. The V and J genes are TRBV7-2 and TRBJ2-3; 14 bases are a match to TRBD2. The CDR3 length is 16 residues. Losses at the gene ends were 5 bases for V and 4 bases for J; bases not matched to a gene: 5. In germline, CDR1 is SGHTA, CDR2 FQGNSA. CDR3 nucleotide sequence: TGTGCCAGCAGCACCCGACTAGCGGGAGGGTCAGATACGCAGTATGTT. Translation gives CASSTRLAGGSDTQYV.

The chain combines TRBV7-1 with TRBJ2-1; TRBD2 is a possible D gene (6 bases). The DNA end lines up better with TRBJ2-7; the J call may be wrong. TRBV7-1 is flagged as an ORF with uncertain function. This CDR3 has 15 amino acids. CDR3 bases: TGTGCCAGCAGCCCTAGGGACTCCTCCTACAATGAGCAGTACTTC. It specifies CASSPRDSSYNEQYF.

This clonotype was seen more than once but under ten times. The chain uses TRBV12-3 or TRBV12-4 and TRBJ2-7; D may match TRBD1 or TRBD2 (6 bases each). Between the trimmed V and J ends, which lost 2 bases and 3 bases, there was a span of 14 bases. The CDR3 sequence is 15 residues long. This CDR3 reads CASSLKGGTGYEQYF. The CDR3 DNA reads TGTGCCAGCAGTTTAAAAGGGGGGACTGGCTACGAGCAGTACTTC.

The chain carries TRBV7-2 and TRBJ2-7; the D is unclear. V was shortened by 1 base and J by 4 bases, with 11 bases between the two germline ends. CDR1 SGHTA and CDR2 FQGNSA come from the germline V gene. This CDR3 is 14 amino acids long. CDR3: CASSLDTRNYEQYF. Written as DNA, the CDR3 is TGTGCCAGCAGCTTAGATACCCGGAATTACGAGCAGTACTTC.

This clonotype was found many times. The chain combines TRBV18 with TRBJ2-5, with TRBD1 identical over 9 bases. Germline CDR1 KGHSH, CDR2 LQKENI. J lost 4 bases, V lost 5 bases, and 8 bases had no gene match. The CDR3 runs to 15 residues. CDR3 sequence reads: CASSWRTGAAETQYF. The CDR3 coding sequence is TGTGCCAGCTCATGGCGGACAGGGGCGGCAGAGACCCAGTACTTC. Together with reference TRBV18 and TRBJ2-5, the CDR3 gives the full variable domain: NAGVMQNPRHLVRRRGQEARLRCSPMKGHSHVYWYRQLPEEGLKFMVYLQKENIIDESGMPKERFSAEFPKEGPSILRIQQVVRGDSAAYFCASSWRTGAAETQYFGPGTRLLVL.

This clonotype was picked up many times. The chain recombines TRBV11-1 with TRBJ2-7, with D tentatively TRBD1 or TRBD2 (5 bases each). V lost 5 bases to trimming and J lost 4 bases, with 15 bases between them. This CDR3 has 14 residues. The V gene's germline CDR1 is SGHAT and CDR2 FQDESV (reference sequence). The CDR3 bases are TGTGCCAGCAGCCACTCCGGGGCGCTGTACGAGCAGTACTTC. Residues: CASSHSGALYEQYF.

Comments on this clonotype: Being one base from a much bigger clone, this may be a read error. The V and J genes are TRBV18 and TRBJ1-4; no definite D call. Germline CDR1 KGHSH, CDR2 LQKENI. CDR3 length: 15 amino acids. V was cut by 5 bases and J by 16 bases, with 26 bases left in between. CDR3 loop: CASSGLAGASDTQFF. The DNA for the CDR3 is TGTGCCAGCTCAGGACTAGCGGGAGCCTCAGATACGCAGTTTTTT.

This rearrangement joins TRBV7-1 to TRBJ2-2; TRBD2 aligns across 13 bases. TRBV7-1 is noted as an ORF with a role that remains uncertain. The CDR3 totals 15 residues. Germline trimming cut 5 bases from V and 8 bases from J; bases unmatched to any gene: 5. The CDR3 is CASSPGLAGEGELFF. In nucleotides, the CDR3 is TGTGCCAGCAGCCCCGGACTAGCGGGAGAAGGGGAGCTGTTTTTT.

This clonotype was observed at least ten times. The CDR3 nucleotides are TGTGCCAGCAGTCTCCGCAGGGTTGGAGAGCAGTACTTC. Translation: CASSLRRVGEQYF. The J gene is TRBJ2-7, the V gene TRBV6-1; TRBD1 might be the D (5 bases). This CDR3 has 13 amino acids. The germline V gene encodes CDR1 MNHNS and CDR2 SASEGT. Trimming took off 5 bases at V and 7 bases at J, with 15 bases between the two ends.

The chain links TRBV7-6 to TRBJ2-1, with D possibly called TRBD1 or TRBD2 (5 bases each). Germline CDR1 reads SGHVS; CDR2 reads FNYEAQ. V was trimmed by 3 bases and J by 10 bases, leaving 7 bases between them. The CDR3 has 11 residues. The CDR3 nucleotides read TGTGCCAGCAGCTTCAGGGAGGAGCAGTTCTTC. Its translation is CASSFREEQFF.

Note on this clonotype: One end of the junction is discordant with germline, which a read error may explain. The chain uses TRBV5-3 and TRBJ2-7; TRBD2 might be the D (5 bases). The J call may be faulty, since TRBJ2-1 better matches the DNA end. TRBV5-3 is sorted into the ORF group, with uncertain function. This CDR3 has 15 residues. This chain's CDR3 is CASSFGIITYNEQFF. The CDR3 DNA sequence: TGTGCCAGCAGCTTCGGGATCATTACCTACAATGAGCAGTTCTTC.

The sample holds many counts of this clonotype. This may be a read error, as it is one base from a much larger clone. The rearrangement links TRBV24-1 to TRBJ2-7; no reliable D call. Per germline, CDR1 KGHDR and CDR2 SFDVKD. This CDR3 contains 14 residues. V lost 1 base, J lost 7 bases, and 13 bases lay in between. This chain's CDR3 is CATSDLGSSNEQYF. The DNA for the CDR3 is TGTGCCACCAGTGATTTAGGAAGTAGTAATGAGCAGTACTTC.

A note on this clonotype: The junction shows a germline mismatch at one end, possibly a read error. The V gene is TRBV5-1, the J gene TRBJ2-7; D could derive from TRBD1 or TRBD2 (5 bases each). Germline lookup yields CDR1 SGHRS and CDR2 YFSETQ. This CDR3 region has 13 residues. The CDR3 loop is CASSLNRYDERFF. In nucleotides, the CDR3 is TGCGCCAGCAGCTTAAACAGGTACGATGAGCGGTTCTTC. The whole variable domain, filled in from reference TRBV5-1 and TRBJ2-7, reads KAGVTQTPRYLIKTRGQQVTLSCSPISGHRSVSWYQQTPGQGLQFLFEYFSETQRNKGNFPGRFSGRQFSNSRSEMNVSTLELGDSALYLCASSLNRYDERFFGPGTRLTVT.

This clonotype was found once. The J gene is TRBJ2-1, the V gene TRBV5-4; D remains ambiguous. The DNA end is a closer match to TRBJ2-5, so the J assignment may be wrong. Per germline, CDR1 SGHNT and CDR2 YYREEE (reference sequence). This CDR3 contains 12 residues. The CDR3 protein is CASSYPYETQYF. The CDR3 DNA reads TGTGCCAGCAGCTATCCATATGAGACCCAGTACTTC.

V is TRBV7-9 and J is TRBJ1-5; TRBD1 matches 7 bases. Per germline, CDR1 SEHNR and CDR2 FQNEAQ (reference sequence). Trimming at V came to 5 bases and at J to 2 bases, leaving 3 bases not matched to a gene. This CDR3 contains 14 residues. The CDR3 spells CASSSTGGNQPQHF. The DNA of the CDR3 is TGTGCCAGCAGCAGTACAGGGGGCAATCAGCCCCAGCATTTT. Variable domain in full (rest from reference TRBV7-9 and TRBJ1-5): DTGVSQNPRHKITKRGQNVTFRCDPISEHNRLYWYRQTLGQGPEFLTYFQNEAQLEKSRLLSDRFSAERPKGSFSTLEIQRTEQGDSAMYLCASSSTGGNQPQHFGDGTRLSIL.

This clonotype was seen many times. The CDR3 protein is CAGGAEGANEKLFF. CDR3 coding DNA: TGTGCCGGGGGGGCGGAAGGGGCTAATGAAAAACTGTTTTTT. The chain recombines TRBV28 with TRBJ1-4, with TRBD1 as a possible D gene (6 bases). The CDR3 covers 14 residues. Trimming pared 11 bases from V and 3 bases from J, leaving 16 bases between. Germline CDR1 reads MDHEN; CDR2 reads SYDVKM.

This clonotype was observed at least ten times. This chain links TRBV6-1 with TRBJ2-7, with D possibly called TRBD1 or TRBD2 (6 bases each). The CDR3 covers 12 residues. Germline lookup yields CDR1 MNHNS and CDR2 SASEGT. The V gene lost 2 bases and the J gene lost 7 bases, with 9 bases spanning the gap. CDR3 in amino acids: CASSERRGEQYF. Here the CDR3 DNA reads TGTGCCAGCAGTGAAAGGAGGGGGGAGCAGTACTTC.

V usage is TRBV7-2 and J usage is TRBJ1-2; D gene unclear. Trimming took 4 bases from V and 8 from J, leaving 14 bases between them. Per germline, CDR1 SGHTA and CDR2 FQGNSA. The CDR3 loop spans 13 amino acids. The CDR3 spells CASSSRQRLGYTF. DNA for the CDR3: TGTGCCAGCAGCTCGCGTCAGCGGTTGGGCTACACCTTC.

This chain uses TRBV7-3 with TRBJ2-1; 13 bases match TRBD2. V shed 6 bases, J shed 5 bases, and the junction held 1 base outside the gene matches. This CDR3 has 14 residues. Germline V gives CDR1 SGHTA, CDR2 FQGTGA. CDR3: CASRLAGGNNEQFF. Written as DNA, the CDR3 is TGTGCCAGCAGACTAGCGGGAGGGAACAATGAGCAGTTCTTC.

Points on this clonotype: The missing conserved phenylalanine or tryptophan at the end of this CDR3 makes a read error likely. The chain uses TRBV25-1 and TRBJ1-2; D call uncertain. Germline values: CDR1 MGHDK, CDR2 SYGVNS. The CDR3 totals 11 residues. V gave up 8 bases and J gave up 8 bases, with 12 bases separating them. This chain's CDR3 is CASRHGVGYTL. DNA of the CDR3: TGTGCCAGCCGCCATGGCGTCGGCTACACCTTA.

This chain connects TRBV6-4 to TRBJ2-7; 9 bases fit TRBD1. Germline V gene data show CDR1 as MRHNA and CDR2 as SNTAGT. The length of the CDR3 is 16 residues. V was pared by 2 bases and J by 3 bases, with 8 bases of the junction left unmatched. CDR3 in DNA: TGTGCCAGCAGTGACGAGTCACGGGACAGGGACTACGAGCAGTACTTC. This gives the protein CASSDESRDRDYEQYF.